The source of this T cell receptor beta chain is a study of TIL therapy for anti-PD-1-resistant metastatic lung cancer. Time point specified: pre-treatment sample, taken before nivolumab and TIL therapy. Most excised metastases sampled were pleural nodules or supraclavicular lymph nodes. The libraries were made with immunoSEQ v3. TCRdb's copy holds only in-frame clones and misses some; the assay was immunoSEQ multiplex PCR. The data contain 95,000 or so clones, less than 70% of them singletons. V gave up 3 bases and J gave up 1 base, with 6 bases separating them. The CDR3 extends over 13 amino acids. Germline-derived CDR1 and CDR2 are SGHTA and FQGNSA.

This TCR derives from a person aged 25-85 years with non-small cell lung cancer. Source: tumor tissue, taken at baseline. The chain employs TRBV7-2 and TRBJ2-5; no reliable D call. CDR3 DNA sequence: TGTGCCAGCAGCTTGGGCCTCCAAGAGACCCAGTACTTC. Translating it yields CASSLGLQETQYF.